Included here is one T cell receptor beta chain sequence, with context. The antigen is undetermined. The data were produced by immunoSEQ multiplex PCR, yet TCRdb's version contains in-frame clones alone and is incomplete. Among about 1.1 million clones listed, around 77% were seen once. This sample was taken from a study of shared clonotypes between healthy human individuals. Overall study findings and caveats: Shared clonotypes: about 5.3% naive CD4, 3.5% to 4% naive CD8, 2% to 2.5% memory CD4, 0.4% to 0.5% memory CD8.

Germline loops: CDR1 LNHDA, CDR2 SQIVND (reference sequence). This CDR3 spans 14 amino acids. With 2 bases removed from V and 7 bases from J, the gap between germline ends came to 14 bases. The sequencing sample was made of memory CD4+ T cells from PBMCs. Stated subset: CD45RA-negative fraction. The clonotype comes from a man aged 18 to 29 in good health. Some clones in this sample may be carry-over from other donors' samples. The chain is built from TRBV19 and TRBJ1-2; D is undetermined. Written as DNA, the CDR3 is TGTGCCAGTAGTATATTACCCGGGCGGGCTGGCTACACCTTC. Encoded protein: CASSILPGRAGYTF.